The next 22 T cell receptor beta chains were all read from a single sample in a study of metastatic and nonmetastatic thyroid tumors. Via MiXCR, TCRdb re-called the PCR reads. The sample consists of 3,900 or so clones, roughly 33% of them appearing once. Every patient was untreated before thyroid surgery. The sample comprised adjacent normal tissue. These receptor sequences come from a male donor with papillary thyroid cancer or a benign thyroid nodule (not recorded which). Some clones in this sample may be carry-over from other donors' samples.

This clone is labeled as large. The V gene is TRBV2, the J gene TRBJ1-6; 8 bases fit TRBD1. The V gene's germline CDR1 is SNHLY and CDR2 FYNNEI. The CDR3 is made up of 15 amino acids. With 7 bases clipped from V and 6 bases from J, the junction kept 8 bases outside the gene matches. The CDR3 protein is CASNGNRGINSPLHF. The CDR3 coding sequence is TGTGCCAGCAACGGAAACAGGGGGATTAATTCACCCCTCCACTTT.

In this sample, this clone turned up a few times. The V gene is TRBV19, the J gene TRBJ2-1; D uncertain. V was clipped by 4 bases and J by 3 bases, with 4 bases between them. This CDR3 is built from 12 residues. Per germline, CDR1 LNHDA and CDR2 SQIVND (reference sequence). The CDR3, as DNA: TGTGCCAGTAGTAGGGGCTACAATGAGCAGTTCTTC. The encoded protein is CASSRGYNEQFF.

This clone was counted at least ten times. J is TRBJ2-7 and V is TRBV20-1; 8 bases are shared with TRBD2. CDR3 length equals 15 residues. V gave up 3 bases and J gave up 13 bases; unmatched junction bases: 20. Germline values: CDR1 DFQATT, CDR2 SNEGSKA (reference sequence). The CDR3 sequence: CSASGASGQTYDHYF. In nucleotides, the CDR3 is TGCAGTGCTAGCGGGGCTAGCGGGCAAACCTACGATCATTACTTC.

The chain combines TRBV7-9 with TRBJ1-2, with D possibly matching TRBD1 (6 bases). This CDR3 contains 14 residues. V was trimmed by 0 bases and J by 5 bases, leaving 10 bases between them. The germline V gene has CDR1 SEHNR and CDR2 FQNEAQ (reference sequence). CDR3 loop: CASSLAGGQYGYTF. CDR3 DNA sequence: TGTGCCAGCAGCTTAGCGGGTGGACAGTATGGCTACACCTTC.

V and J are TRBV7-2 and TRBJ2-2; the D call may be TRBD1 or TRBD2 (5 bases each). Per germline, CDR1 SGHTA and CDR2 FQGNSA. This CDR3 has 15 residues. V lost 1 base to trimming and J lost 5 bases, with 11 bases between them. The CDR3 loop is CASSLVGGVTGELFF. CDR3 nucleotide sequence: TGTGCCAGCAGCTTAGTTGGGGGAGTTACCGGGGAGCTGTTTTTT.

The chain joins TRBV3-1 to TRBJ1-5, with a tentative D call TRBD1 (5 bases). This CDR3 is 14 amino acids long. Per germline, CDR1 LGHDT and CDR2 YNNKEL (reference sequence). With 4 bases removed from V and 2 bases from J, the gap between germline ends came to 9 bases. The CDR3 bases are TGTGCCAGCAGCCCCACCAGGGGCAATCAGCCCCAGCATTTT. Its translation is CASSPTRGNQPQHF.

This chain links TRBV20-1 with TRBJ2-7; weak D call: TRBD2 (7 bases). V lost 2 bases, J lost 2 bases, and 28 bases lay in between. Germline V lookup: CDR1 DFQATT, CDR2 SNEGSKA (reference sequence). The CDR3 length is 19 residues. For the CDR3, the DNA is TGCAGTGCTAGACCCCGGATACGGGGGGCCCGCGGGCAAACCTACGAGCAGTACTTC. Translation: CSARPRIRGARGQTYEQYF.

This clone appeared a few times. The chain is built from TRBV6-2 or TRBV6-3 and TRBJ1-1; a possible D gene is TRBD1 (5 bases). Germline V gene data show CDR1 as MNHEY and CDR2 as SVGEGT. Trimming pared 3 bases from V and 4 bases from J, leaving 9 bases between. This CDR3 region has 13 residues. The CDR3 is CASSYRQGTEAFF. In nucleotides, the CDR3 is TGTGCCAGCAGTTATCGTCAGGGCACTGAAGCTTTCTTT.

This clone has just a few counts. Mismatch with germline at one junction end may stem from a read error. V and J are TRBV27 and TRBJ1-1, with unresolved D. The CDR3 sequence is 14 residues long. Germline V gives CDR1 MNHEY, CDR2 SMNVEV (reference sequence). The CDR3, as DNA: TGTGCCAGCAGTTTAATCGGAATGAACACCGAAGCTTTCTTT. Translated, it gives CASSLIGMNTEAFF.

This chain joins TRBV19 and TRBJ1-6; 10 bases match TRBD1. The trim removed 7 bases at V and 6 bases at J, leaving 6 bases unmatched. The germline CDR1 and CDR2 sequences are LNHDA and SQIVND (reference sequence). This CDR3 region has 15 residues. CDR3 residues: CASTPWDRGNSPLHF. CDR3 DNA sequence: TGTGCCAGTACCCCATGGGACAGGGGTAATTCACCCCTCCACTTT.

DNA of the CDR3: TGTGCCAGTAGAGGGCTCGGAGGGGACACTGAAGCTTTCTTT. Its protein is CASRGLGGDTEAFF. V is TRBV19 and J is TRBJ1-1; the D gene is possibly TRBD1 (5 bases). V was pared by 6 bases and J by 3 bases, with 14 bases between. Germline V lookup: CDR1 LNHDA, CDR2 SQIVND (reference sequence). The CDR3 extends over 14 amino acids.

This clone was found a few times. The chain links TRBV19 to TRBJ2-7; D call uncertain. V was shortened by 5 bases and J by 2 bases, with 13 bases between the two germline ends. This CDR3 region has 14 residues. From germline, CDR1 is LNHDA and CDR2 SQIVND (reference sequence). This chain's CDR3 is CASSYRVFPYEQYF. CDR3 DNA sequence: TGTGCCAGTAGTTATAGGGTGTTTCCCTACGAGCAGTACTTC. Variable domain in full (rest from reference TRBV19 and TRBJ2-7): DGGITQSPKYLFRKEGQNVTLSCEQNLNHDAMYWYRQDPGQGLRLIYYSQIVNDFQKGDIAEGYSVSREKKESFPLTVTSAQKNPTAFYLCASSYRVFPYEQYFGPGTRLTVT.

The chain joins TRBV6-4 to TRBJ2-1, with D tentatively TRBD1 (5 bases). V shed 4 bases and J shed 1 base, with 11 bases lying between them. CDR3 size: 15 residues. Per germline, CDR1 MRHNA and CDR2 SNTAGT. The CDR3 DNA sequence: TGTGCCAGCAGTGCCGGACACAATTCCTACAATGAGCAGTTCTTC. This codes for CASSAGHNSYNEQFF.

The V and J genes are TRBV4-1 and TRBJ2-7; D unresolved. Germline CDR1 reads MGHRA; CDR2 reads YSYEKL. The length of the CDR3 is 15 residues. V was clipped by 0 bases and J by 4 bases, with 13 bases between them. CDR3 DNA sequence: TGCGCCAGCAGCCAAGAGGCTAGGCTTTCATACGAGCAGTACTTC. Protein product: CASSQEARLSYEQYF.

V gene TRBV7-8 combines with J gene TRBJ2-2; D is unclear. The CDR3 loop spans 17 amino acids. Germline CDR1 reads SGHVS; CDR2 reads FQNEAQ. The ends were cut back, 1 base at V and 6 bases at J, with 18 bases in the middle. CDR3 amino acids: CASSLDARSLRSGELFF. The CDR3 DNA is TGTGCCAGCAGCTTAGATGCCCGTTCTTTGAGGTCCGGGGAGCTGTTTTTT.

J is TRBJ1-1 and V is TRBV20-1, with D uncertain. Germline CDR1 and CDR2: DFQATT and SNEGSKA (reference sequence). This CDR3 comprises 14 residues. The V gene lost 3 bases and the J gene lost 0 bases, with 11 bases spanning the gap. For the CDR3, the DNA is TGCAGTGCTAGCAACAACAGACTGAACACTGAAGCTTTCTTT. Protein: CSASNNRLNTEAFF.

In this sample, this clone turned up a few times. This chain links TRBV7-2 with TRBJ2-7, with D perhaps matching TRBD2 (7 bases). The CDR3 length is 12 residues. In germline, CDR1 is SGHTA, CDR2 FQGNSA. V was clipped by 5 bases and J by 6 bases, with 11 bases between them. The CDR3 coding sequence is TGTGCCAGCAGCCCCGGGGGGCGCGAGCAGTACTTC. Encoded protein: CASSPGGREQYF.

This clone is a singleton in its sample. The rearrangement links TRBV20-1 to TRBJ2-7; D unclear. Deletions cut 3 bases from V and 3 bases from J, with 6 bases between. The CDR3 runs 11 residues. Germline loops: CDR1 DFQATT, CDR2 SNEGSKA (reference sequence). In DNA form, the CDR3 reads TGCAGTGCTAGGGCAGTCTACGAGCAGTACTTC. Translated: CSARAVYEQYF.

By proportion, this clone is large. The chain joins TRBV19 to TRBJ2-5; maybe TRBD2 (7 bases). This CDR3 has 13 residues. V shed 3 bases and J shed 5 bases, with 10 bases lying between them. Germline V gives CDR1 LNHDA, CDR2 SQIVND (reference sequence). CDR3 region: CASSMGGRETQYF. The CDR3 DNA sequence: TGTGCCAGTAGTATGGGGGGGCGGGAGACCCAGTACTTC. Based on the CDR3 plus reference TRBV19 and TRBJ2-5, the full variable domain is DGGITQSPKYLFRKEGQNVTLSCEQNLNHDAMYWYRQDPGQGLRLIYYSQIVNDFQKGDIAEGYSVSREKKESFPLTVTSAQKNPTAFYLCASSMGGRETQYFGPGTRLLVL.

This chain joins TRBV7-9 and TRBJ1-1; D is possibly TRBD1 (6 bases). In germline, CDR1 is SEHNR, CDR2 FQNEAQ (reference sequence). The CDR3 length is 15 residues. V was trimmed by 5 bases and J by 1 base, leaving 14 bases between them. The CDR3 nucleotides read TGTGCCAGCAGCACCTGGGACACCTGGAACACTGAAGCTTTCTTT. Its protein product is CASSTWDTWNTEAFF.

The genes are TRBV11-2 and TRBJ2-3; D gene unclear. CDR3 length: 13 residues. Trimming took 0 bases from V and 5 from J, leaving 6 bases between them. CDR1 and CDR2 from the germline V gene are SGHAT and FQNNGV. The CDR3 DNA follows: TGTGCCAGCAGCTTAGATCTTTTAGATACGCAGTATTTT. Its translation is CASSLDLLDTQYF.

Relative to its sample, this clone is large. The chain uses TRBV19 and TRBJ1-5; tentative D call: TRBD1 (5 bases). This CDR3 has 15 amino acids. Germline V gene data show CDR1 as LNHDA and CDR2 as SQIVND (reference sequence). Trimming cost V 6 bases and J 0 bases, with 12 bases left between them. In nucleotides, the CDR3 is TGTGCCAGTAGAGGACAACAGGCTAGCAATCAGCCCCAGCATTTT. It codes for CASRGQQASNQPQHF.